The clone carrying this T cell receptor beta chain came up many times. Its specificity is not known. The sample belongs to a study of early T cells in non-severe SARS-CoV-2 infection. As for the study in general: The input, bulk RNA from unsorted whole blood, was sequenced, and chains were unpaired.

Trimming took off 1 base at V and 6 bases at J, with 0 bases between the two ends. Germline CDR1 is SNHLY and CDR2 is FYNNEI. This CDR3 spans 10 amino acids. Individual cDNA molecules received unique molecular identifiers. TCRdb passed the 5' RACE reads through MiXCR, listing each CDR3 protein once. Of about 83,000 distinct CDR3 sequences listed, roughly an eighth are singletons. Study results and caveats: Private and CD4 specificities were missed by VDJdb matching, skewed to anti-spike CD8.

V usage is TRBV2 and J usage is TRBJ2-5, with unresolved D. The sequence was collected from an adult who was a healthcare worker with PCR-confirmed SARS-CoV-2 infection or an uninfected control (not recorded which). The source material was whole blood. CDR3 sequence: CASSEETQYF. The CDR3 nucleotides are TGTGCCAGCAGTGAAGAGACCCAGTACTTC.